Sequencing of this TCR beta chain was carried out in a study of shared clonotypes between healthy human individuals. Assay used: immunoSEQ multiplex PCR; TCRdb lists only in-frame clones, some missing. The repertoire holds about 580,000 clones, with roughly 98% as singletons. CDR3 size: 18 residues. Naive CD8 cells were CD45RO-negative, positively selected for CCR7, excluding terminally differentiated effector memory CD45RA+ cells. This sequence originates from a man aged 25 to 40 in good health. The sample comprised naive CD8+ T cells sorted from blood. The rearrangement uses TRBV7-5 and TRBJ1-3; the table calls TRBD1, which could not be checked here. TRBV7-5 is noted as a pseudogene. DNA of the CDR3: TGTGTCAGAAGCTTAGTGAGGACAATTTACCTTCATAGGGACACCATATATTTT. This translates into CVRSLVRTIYLHRDTIYF.